A single TCR beta chain is shown here with its context. Its target is unknown. Unmatched junction bases numbered 10, after V lost 2 bases and J lost 4 bases. Germline V gene lookup returns CDR1 KGHSH and CDR2 LQKENI. This CDR3 has 17 amino acids. The study sampled nominally healthy donors, though unrecorded immune exposures were likely. These data originate in a study of cytomegalovirus exposure and HLA in healthy donors. Findings of the study overall: Available immune exposure information was restricted to CMV serostatus only. Reports credit the classifier with highly specific, highly sensitive diagnosis of cytomegalovirus status.

Use of 60 Vbeta and 13 Jbeta primers characterized the PCR. Libraries were prepared by immunoSEQ multiplex PCR; TCRdb keeps only in-frame clonotypes and omits some of them. This table holds fewer than 150,000 clones, around 80% found once. The TCR sequence derives from a man between 35 and 55 years old in good health and CMV-seropositive. This chain links TRBV18 with TRBJ1-2; 10 bases fit TRBD1. The specimen sequenced was PBMCs. The CDR3 region is CASSPIAGTGVVYGYTF. The CDR3 DNA reads TGTGCCAGCTCACCAATCGCCGGGACAGGGGTCGTCTATGGCTACACCTTC.